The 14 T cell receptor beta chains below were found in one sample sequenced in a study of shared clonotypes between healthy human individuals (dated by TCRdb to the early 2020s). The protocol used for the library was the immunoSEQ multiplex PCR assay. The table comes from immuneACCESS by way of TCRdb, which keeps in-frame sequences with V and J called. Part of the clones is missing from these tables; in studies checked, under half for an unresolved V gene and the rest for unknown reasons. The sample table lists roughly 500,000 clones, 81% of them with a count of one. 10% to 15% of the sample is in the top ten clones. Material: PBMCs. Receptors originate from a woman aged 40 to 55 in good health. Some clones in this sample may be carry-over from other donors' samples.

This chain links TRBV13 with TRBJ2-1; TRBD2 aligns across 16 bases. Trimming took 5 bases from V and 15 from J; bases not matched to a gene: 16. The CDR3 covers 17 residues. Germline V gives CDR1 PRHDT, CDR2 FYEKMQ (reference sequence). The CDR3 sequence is CASSLQPPGLAGGGVFF. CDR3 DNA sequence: TGTGCCAGCAGCCTGCAGCCCCCGGGACTAGCGGGAGGGGGGGTGTTCTTC. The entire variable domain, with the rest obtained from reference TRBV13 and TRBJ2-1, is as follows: AAGVIQSPRHLIKEKRETATLKCYPIPRHDTVYWYQQGPGQDPQFLISFYEKMQSDKGSIPDRFSAQQFSDYHSELNMSSLELGDSALYFCASSLQPPGLAGGGVFFGPGTRLTVL.

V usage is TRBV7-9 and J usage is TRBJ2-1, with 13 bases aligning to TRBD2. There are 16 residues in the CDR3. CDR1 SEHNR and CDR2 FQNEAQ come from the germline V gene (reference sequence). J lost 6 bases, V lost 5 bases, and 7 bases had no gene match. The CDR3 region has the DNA TGTGCCAGCAGCCCCCGGACTAGCGGGAGTGGCAATGAGCAGTTCTTC. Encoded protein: CASSPRTSGSGNEQFF. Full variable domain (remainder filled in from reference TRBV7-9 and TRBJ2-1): DTGVSQNPRHKITKRGQNVTFRCDPISEHNRLYWYRQTLGQGPEFLTYFQNEAQLEKSRLLSDRFSAERPKGSFSTLEIQRTEQGDSAMYLCASSPRTSGSGNEQFFGPGTRLTVL.

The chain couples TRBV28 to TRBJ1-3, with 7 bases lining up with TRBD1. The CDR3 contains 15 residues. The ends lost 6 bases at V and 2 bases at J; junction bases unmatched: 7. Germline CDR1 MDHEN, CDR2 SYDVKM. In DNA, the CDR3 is TGTGCCAGCAGACCCACTACAGGGGCTGGAAACACCATATATTTT. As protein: CASRPTTGAGNTIYF.

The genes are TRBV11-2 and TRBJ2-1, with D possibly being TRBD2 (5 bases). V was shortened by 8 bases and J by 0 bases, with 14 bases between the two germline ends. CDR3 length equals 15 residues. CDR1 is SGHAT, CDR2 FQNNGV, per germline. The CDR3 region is CASRSLGSSYNEQFF. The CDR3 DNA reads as TGTGCCAGCCGTTCTCTAGGGAGCTCCTACAATGAGCAGTTCTTC.

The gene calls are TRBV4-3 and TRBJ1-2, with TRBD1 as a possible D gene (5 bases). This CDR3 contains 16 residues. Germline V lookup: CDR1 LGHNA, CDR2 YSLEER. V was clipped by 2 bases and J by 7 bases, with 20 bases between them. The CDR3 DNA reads TGCGCCAGCAGCCAAAGGTGGTCAGGGAGGCCCCTTGGCTACACCTTC. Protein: CASSQRWSGRPLGYTF.

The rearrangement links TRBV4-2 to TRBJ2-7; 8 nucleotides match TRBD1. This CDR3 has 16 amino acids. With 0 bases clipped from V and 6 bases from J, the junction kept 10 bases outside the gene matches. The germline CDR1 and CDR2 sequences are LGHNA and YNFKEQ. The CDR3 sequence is CASSQENGQGGIEQYF. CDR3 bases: TGTGCCAGCAGCCAAGAAAACGGACAGGGAGGCATCGAGCAGTACTTC.

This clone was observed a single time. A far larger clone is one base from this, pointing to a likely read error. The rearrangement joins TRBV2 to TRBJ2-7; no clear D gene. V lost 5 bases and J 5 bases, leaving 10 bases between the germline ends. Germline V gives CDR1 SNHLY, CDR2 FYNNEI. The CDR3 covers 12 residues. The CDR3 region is CASSYTDHEQYF. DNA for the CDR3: TGTGCCAGCAGTTACACAGACCACGAGCAGTACTTC.

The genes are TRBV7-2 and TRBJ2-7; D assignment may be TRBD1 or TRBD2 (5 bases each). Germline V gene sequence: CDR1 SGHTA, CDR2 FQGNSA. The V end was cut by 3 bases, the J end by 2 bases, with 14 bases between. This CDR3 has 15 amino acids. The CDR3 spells CASSFTGTHTYEQYF. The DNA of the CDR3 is TGTGCCAGCAGCTTCACCGGGACCCACACCTACGAGCAGTACTTC.

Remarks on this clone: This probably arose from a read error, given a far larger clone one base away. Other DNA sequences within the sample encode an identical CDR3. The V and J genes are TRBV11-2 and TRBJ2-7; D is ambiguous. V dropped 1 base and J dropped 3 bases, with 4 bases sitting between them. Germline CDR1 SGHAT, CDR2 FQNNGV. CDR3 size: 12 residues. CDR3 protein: CASSLVGYEQYF. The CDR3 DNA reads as TGTGCCAGCAGCTTAGTCGGCTACGAGCAGTACTTC. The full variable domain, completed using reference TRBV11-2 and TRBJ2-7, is EAGVAQSPRYKIIEKRQSVAFWCNPISGHATLYWYQQILGQGPKLLIQFQNNGVVDDSQLPKDRFSAERLKGVDSTLKIQPAKLEDSAVYLCASSLVGYEQYFGPGTRLTVT.

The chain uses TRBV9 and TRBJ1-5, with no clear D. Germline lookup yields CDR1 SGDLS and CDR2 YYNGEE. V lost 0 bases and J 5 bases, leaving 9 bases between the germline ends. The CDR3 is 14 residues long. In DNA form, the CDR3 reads TGTGCCAGCAGCGTAGACCAGCGAGATCAGCCCCAGCATTTT. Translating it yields CASSVDQRDQPQHF.

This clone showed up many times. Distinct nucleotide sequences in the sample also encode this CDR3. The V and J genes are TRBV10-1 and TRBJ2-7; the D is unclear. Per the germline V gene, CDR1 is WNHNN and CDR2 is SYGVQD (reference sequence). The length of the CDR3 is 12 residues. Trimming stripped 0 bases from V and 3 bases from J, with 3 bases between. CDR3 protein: CASSESGYEQYF. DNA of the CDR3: TGCGCCAGCAGTGAGTCAGGCTACGAGCAGTACTTC.

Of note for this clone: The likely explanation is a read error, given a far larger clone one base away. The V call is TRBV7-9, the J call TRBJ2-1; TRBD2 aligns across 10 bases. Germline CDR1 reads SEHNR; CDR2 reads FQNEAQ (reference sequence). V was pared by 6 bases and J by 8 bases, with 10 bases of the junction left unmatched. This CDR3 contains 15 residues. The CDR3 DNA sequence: TGTGCCAGCAGTTATCGGGCTAGCGGGAGAGATGAGCAGTTCTTC. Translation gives CASSYRASGRDEQFF.

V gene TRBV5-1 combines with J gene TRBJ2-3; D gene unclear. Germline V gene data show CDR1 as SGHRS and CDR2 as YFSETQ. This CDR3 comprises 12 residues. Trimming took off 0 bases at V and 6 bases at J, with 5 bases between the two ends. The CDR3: CASSLDSDTQYF. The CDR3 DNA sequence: TGCGCCAGCAGCTTGGATTCGGATACGCAGTATTTT.

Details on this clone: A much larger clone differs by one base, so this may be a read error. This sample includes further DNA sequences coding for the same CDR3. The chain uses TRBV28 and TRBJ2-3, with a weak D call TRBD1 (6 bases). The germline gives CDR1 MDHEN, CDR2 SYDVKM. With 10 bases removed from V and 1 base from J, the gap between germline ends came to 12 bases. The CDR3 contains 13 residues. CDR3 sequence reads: CAITGWGTDTQYF. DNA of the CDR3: TGTGCCATTACAGGGTGGGGCACAGATACGCAGTATTTT.